Presented here are 16 T cell receptor beta chains from one specimen sequenced in a study of shared clonotypes between healthy human individuals. The repertoire was sequenced with immunoSEQ multiplex PCR; TCRdb's copy has only in-frame clones and lacks some. The table has 2,500,000 or so clones, 93% seen once; the top ten hold 0.36%. The sample taken for sequencing was naive CD4+ T cells from PBMCs. The subset here: CD45RA+ positively selected. The receptor set was obtained from a young man in good health. Some clones in this sample may be carry-over from other donors' samples.

This chain joins TRBV9 and TRBJ2-3, with TRBD2 identical over 11 bases. The CDR3 covers 20 residues. Trimming cost V 4 bases and J 1 base; bases outside gene matches: 17. CDR1 and CDR2 (germline): SGDLS, YYNGEE. The CDR3 nucleotides are TGTGCCAGCAGCCCAAAAGGTCTAGCGGGAGGAACGTGGGGCACAGATACGCAGTATTTT. It translates to CASSPKGLAGGTWGTDTQYF.

This clone has a single count. CDR3 bases: TGCGCCAGCAGCTTAAAACAGGGGGACTTCTATGGCTACACCTTC. Amino acid sequence: CASSLKQGDFYGYTF. The chain employs TRBV5-1 and TRBJ1-2; 8 positions agree with TRBD1. Trimming at V came to 2 bases and at J to 4 bases, leaving 7 bases not matched to a gene. The CDR3 is 15 residues long. Germline CDR1 SGHRS, CDR2 YFSETQ.

Worth noting for this clone: The same CDR3 is also encoded by other DNA sequences in this sample. The rearrangement joins TRBV28 to TRBJ2-5; unclear D gene. The CDR3 totals 13 residues. Trimming pared 5 bases from V and 3 bases from J, leaving 10 bases between. Germline CDR1 reads MDHEN; CDR2 reads SYDVKM. The CDR3 region is CASSRGREETQYF. CDR3 coding DNA: TGTGCCAGCAGTCGAGGACGGGAAGAGACCCAGTACTTC.

With respect to this clone: Other DNA variants within this sample encode the same CDR3. V is TRBV27 and J is TRBJ1-3; D is possibly TRBD1 (5 bases). Deletions cut 4 bases from V and 1 base from J, with 8 bases between. Germline V gene lookup returns CDR1 MNHEY and CDR2 SMNVEV (reference sequence). The length of the CDR3 is 14 residues. The chain's CDR3 is CASSYKGSGNTIYF. The CDR3 DNA follows: TGTGCCAGCAGTTATAAGGGGTCTGGAAACACCATATATTTT.

The genes are TRBV7-3 and TRBJ2-1; D remains unclear. The length of the CDR3 is 16 residues. Trimming removed 1 base from V and 5 bases from J, with 15 bases in between. The germline V gene encodes CDR1 SGHTA and CDR2 FQGTGA. CDR3 region: CASSLNTPTAHNEQFF. For the CDR3, the DNA is TGTGCCAGCAGCTTAAATACGCCCACGGCCCACAATGAGCAGTTCTTC.

This rearrangement joins TRBV4-1 to TRBJ2-7, with D perhaps matching TRBD2 (5 bases). V was trimmed by 3 bases and J by 0 bases, leaving 9 bases between them. Germline V gene sequence: CDR1 MGHRA, CDR2 YSYEKL. The CDR3 loop spans 14 amino acids. CDR3 DNA sequence: TGCGCCAGCAGCCATCCAGCGGTCTCCTACGAGCAGTACTTC. It specifies CASSHPAVSYEQYF.

V gene TRBV7-2 combines with J gene TRBJ2-1; the D gene is possibly TRBD2 (6 bases). The ends were cut back, 6 bases at V and 7 bases at J, with 19 bases in the middle. CDR3 size: 15 residues. The germline CDR1 and CDR2 sequences are SGHTA and FQGNSA. The CDR3 DNA reads TGTGCCAGCAGTTCCTCCTCCCGGCGGGAAAATGAGCAGTTCTTC. Residues: CASSSSSRRENEQFF.

The V call is TRBV27, the J call TRBJ1-1, with TRBD1 matching 7 bases. The V segment lost 7 bases and the J segment 4 bases; nucleotides outside the gene matches: 12. The CDR3 sequence is 15 residues long. Looked up from germline, CDR1 is MNHEY and CDR2 is SMNVEV (reference sequence). This CDR3 is CASTQRTGGVTEAFF. Written as DNA, the CDR3 is TGTGCCAGCACCCAGCGGACAGGTGGGGTCACTGAAGCTTTCTTT.

The chain carries TRBV28 and TRBJ1-5; D may be TRBD1 (6 bases). V was cut by 4 bases and J by 6 bases, with 22 bases left in between. The CDR3 totals 17 residues. The germline CDR1 and CDR2 sequences are MDHEN and SYDVKM. The CDR3 coding sequence is TGTGCCAGCAGTTGGTTGGTCTCTCGGGGGGCAAGTCAGCCCCAGCATTTT. Protein sequence: CASSWLVSRGASQPQHF.

This chain joins TRBV2 and TRBJ1-2; 10 bases align to TRBD1. Germline CDR1 reads SNHLY; CDR2 reads FYNNEI. Trimming cost V 6 bases and J 4 bases; bases outside gene matches: 5. This CDR3 has 14 residues. The CDR3 region is CASRGQGLTYGYTF. The CDR3 DNA reads TGTGCCAGCAGGGGACAGGGGTTAACCTATGGCTACACCTTC.

In regard to this clone: This sample also contains other DNA sequences that code for the same CDR3. The chain combines TRBV6-5 with TRBJ2-1; TRBD2 matches at 8 bases. This CDR3 comprises 14 residues. Trimming took 3 bases from V and 4 from J; bases not matched to a gene: 2. Germline V CDR1 and CDR2: MNHEY, SVGAGI. The CDR3 region has the DNA TGTGCCAGCAGTTATTTAGCGGGGTACAATGAGCAGTTCTTC. Its translation: CASSYLAGYNEQFF.

This chain links TRBV18 with TRBJ1-5; D call uncertain. V lost 1 base and J 3 bases, leaving 7 bases between the germline ends. The CDR3 covers 14 residues. Germline CDR1 KGHSH, CDR2 LQKENI. CDR3 amino acids: CASSPQGTNQPQHF. The CDR3 DNA is TGTGCCAGCTCACCACAGGGAACCAATCAGCCCCAGCATTTT.

In the case of this clone: The same CDR3 arises from other DNA sequences in this sample as well. The rearrangement uses TRBV6-5 and TRBJ2-4, with D perhaps matching TRBD2 (5 bases). Trimming removed 0 bases at V and 7 bases at J, with 7 bases between. Germline CDR1 is MNHEY and CDR2 is SVGAGI. The length of the CDR3 is 13 residues. The CDR3: CASSYSRGNIQYF. The CDR3 DNA reads TGTGCCAGCAGTTACTCGCGAGGGAACATTCAGTACTTC.

The chain recombines TRBV6-5 with TRBJ1-4; no reliable D call. Germline V gene lookup returns CDR1 MNHEY and CDR2 SVGAGI. Deletions cut 2 bases from V and 6 bases from J, with 10 bases between. The CDR3 spans 14 residues. DNA of the CDR3: TGTGCCAGCAGTTACGGGCTATGGGATGAAAAACTGTTTTTT. Translating gives CASSYGLWDEKLFF.

This clone was picked up one time. The V and J genes are TRBV28 and TRBJ2-3; 11 positions match TRBD2. The germline CDR1 and CDR2 sequences are MDHEN and SYDVKM. The CDR3 runs 18 residues. The junction had 12 bases not matched to a gene; V was cut back by 6 bases and J by 1 base. The CDR3 nucleotides are TGTGCCAGCAGCTTGGGGCTAGCGGGAGGTGGGGGCACAGATACGCAGTATTTT. It codes for CASSLGLAGGGGTDTQYF.

Regarding this clone: A much larger clonotype is one base distant, so this may be a read error. This chain joins TRBV7-9 and TRBJ1-1; maybe TRBD1 (6 bases). Looked up from germline, CDR1 is SEHNR and CDR2 is FQNEAQ (reference sequence). The CDR3 extends over 13 amino acids. V was clipped by 6 bases and J by 1 base, with 9 bases between them. The CDR3 nucleotides are TGTGCCAGCAGATTACAGGGGAACACTGAAGCTTTCTTT. This translates into CASRLQGNTEAFF. Based on the CDR3 plus reference TRBV7-9 and TRBJ1-1, the full variable domain is DTGVSQNPRHKITKRGQNVTFRCDPISEHNRLYWYRQTLGQGPEFLTYFQNEAQLEKSRLLSDRFSAERPKGSFSTLEIQRTEQGDSAMYLCASRLQGNTEAFFGQGTRLTVV.